A single sample is the source of the 3 T cell receptor beta chains below, sequenced in a study of blood T cell repertoires in COVID-19. Sequencing used immunoSEQ multiplex PCR; TCRdb keeps in-frame clones, though not all of them. The table includes about 55,000 clones, around 83% detected once. The sample taken for sequencing was peripheral blood. These receptors were collected from a human donor in a cohort sampled during active or convalescent COVID-19.

The chain combines TRBV2 with TRBJ2-2; tentative D call: TRBD1 (6 bases). This CDR3 region has 14 residues. V lost 3 bases and J lost 8, with 13 bases in between. Germline V CDR1 and CDR2: SNHLY, FYNNEI. The CDR3: CASSERSGEGELFF. The CDR3 DNA is TGTGCCAGCAGTGAGAGGTCAGGGGAAGGGGAGCTGTTTTTT.

V gene TRBV19 combines with J gene TRBJ2-1; perhaps TRBD2 as D (7 bases). Trimming took off 5 bases at V and 0 bases at J, with 17 bases between the two ends. CDR1 LNHDA and CDR2 SQIVND come from the germline V gene (reference sequence). The CDR3 has 17 residues. CDR3 protein: CASSSVGGPSSYNEQFF. DNA for the CDR3: TGTGCCAGTAGTTCGGTCGGGGGGCCTAGCTCCTACAATGAGCAGTTCTTC.

V gene TRBV25-1 combines with J gene TRBJ2-4, with 9 bases matching TRBD1. The CDR3 consists of 15 residues. The V gene's germline CDR1 is MGHDK and CDR2 SYGVNS. Trimming took 5 bases from V and 8 from J; bases not matched to a gene: 10. The CDR3 loop reads CASSSPTGGMDIQYF. The CDR3 coding sequence is TGTGCCAGCAGTTCACCAACAGGGGGCATGGACATTCAGTACTTC.